These 13 T cell receptor beta chains were all obtained from the same sample, sequenced in a study of naive and memory T cell subsets. Four PCR rounds used nested alpha and beta constant region primers plus the SP2 primer. TCRdb re-called the 5' RACE reads with MiXCR, one entry per CDR3 protein. The sample has 50,000 to 60,000 distinct CDR3 sequences; less than 10% are singletons. An oligonucleotide containing a UMI was ligated to the 3' end of TCR cDNA. The receptors here all came from a female donor in good health.

The J gene is TRBJ2-5, the V gene TRBV2; 11 bases match TRBD2. CDR1 and CDR2 (germline): SNHLY, FYNNEI. V dropped 10 bases and J dropped 5; count of bases not matched to a gene: 6. The CDR3 loop spans 13 amino acids. The CDR3 spells CATGGLAAETQYF. The CDR3 DNA sequence: TGTGCCACCGGGGGACTAGCGGCCGAGACCCAGTACTTC.

Many counts were recorded for this clonotype. The chain employs TRBV6-2 or TRBV6-3 and TRBJ2-5; D is uncertain. V was clipped by 6 bases and J by 1 base, with 3 bases between them. Germline V gives CDR1 MNHEY, CDR2 SVGEGT. The CDR3 is 11 amino acids. CDR3 sequence (DNA): TGTGCCAGCAGCCCCCAAGAGACCCAGTACTTC. Amino acids: CASSPQETQYF.

This clonotype occurred a few times. The gene calls are TRBV28 and TRBJ2-3; 10 bases align to TRBD2. CDR3 size: 15 residues. Germline assignment: CDR1 MDHEN and CDR2 SYDVKM. The J segment lost 2 bases and the V segment lost 6 bases, leaving 5 bases of the junction unmatched. CDR3 DNA: TGTGCCAGCAGAACCGGGACTAGCGTCACAGATACGCAGTATTTT. Its translation is CASRTGTSVTDTQYF.

This clonotype showed up many times. This rearrangement joins TRBV12-3 or TRBV12-4 to TRBJ1-2; D unclear. Trimming cost V 2 bases and J 3 bases, with 7 bases left between them. The CDR3 contains 13 residues. The CDR3 DNA reads TGTGCCAGCAGTTTACTTGTTTACTATGGCTACACCTTC. Its translation: CASSLLVYYGYTF.

There are many counts of this clonotype. The chain is built from TRBV18 and TRBJ1-1, with 8 nucleotides matching TRBD1. The CDR3 totals 13 residues. V lost 3 bases, J lost 6 bases, and 3 bases stayed unmatched. In germline, CDR1 is KGHSH, CDR2 LQKENI. Written as DNA, the CDR3 is TGTGCCAGCTCACCCGGACAGGGCCCTGAAGCTTTCTTT. This translates into CASSPGQGPEAFF.

The chain couples TRBV10-3 to TRBJ2-5; TRBD2 agrees at 7 bases. V lost 8 bases, J lost 1 base, and 4 bases stayed unmatched. CDR3 size: 13 residues. Looked up from germline, CDR1 is ENHRY and CDR2 is SYGVKD. The CDR3 DNA reads TGTGCCATCTGGTCGGGGGGCCAAGAGACCCAGTACTTC. As protein: CAIWSGGQETQYF.

This clonotype has at least ten counts. The gene calls are TRBV12-3 or TRBV12-4 and TRBJ1-1; 7 bases are shared with TRBD1. The V gene end was trimmed by 6 bases and the J gene end by 0 bases; junction bases not matched to a gene: 13. CDR3 length: 17 amino acids. The CDR3 DNA follows: TGTGCCAGCAGGACCCAACAGGGGAGGAGGATGAACACTGAAGCTTTCTTT. Protein: CASRTQQGRRMNTEAFF.

The sample holds many counts of this clonotype. The chain carries TRBV20-1 and TRBJ2-3, with TRBD1 identical over 11 bases. The CDR3 consists of 15 residues. The trim removed 0 bases at V and 7 bases at J, leaving 6 bases unmatched. Germline V lookup: CDR1 DFQATT, CDR2 SNEGSKA (reference sequence). This chain's CDR3 is CSAREKDRGRNTQYF. The DNA for the CDR3 is TGCAGTGCTAGAGAAAAGGACAGGGGGCGAAATACGCAGTATTTT.

The table lists this clonotype with many counts. The V and J genes are TRBV29-1 and TRBJ2-1; D might be TRBD1 or TRBD2, each matching 5 bases. V was pared by 2 bases and J by 4 bases, with 12 bases between. Germline CDR1 SQVTM, CDR2 ANQGSEA. The CDR3 is 14 amino acids. Here the CDR3 reads CSVERGVGYNEQFF. The CDR3 DNA sequence: TGCAGCGTTGAACGGGGCGTGGGATACAATGAGCAGTTCTTC.

The CDR3, as DNA: TGTGCCAGCAGTTCCTACCCTCCAGAACAAGAGACCCAGTACTTC. It is translated as CASSSYPPEQETQYF. V is TRBV12-3 or TRBV12-4 and J is TRBJ2-5; D unclear. The V end was cut by 4 bases, the J end by 2 bases, with 14 bases between. The CDR3 is 15 amino acids.

This clonotype has ten or more counts. V is TRBV7-3 and J is TRBJ2-3; 10 positions agree with TRBD2. This CDR3 is built from 14 residues. Germline CDR1 reads SGHTA; CDR2 reads FQGTGA. V gave up 10 bases and J gave up 5 bases; unmatched junction bases: 9. The CDR3 sequence: CATSSGGAVDTQYF. The CDR3, as DNA: TGTGCCACCTCGAGCGGGGGGGCCGTAGATACGCAGTATTTT.

This clonotype has a handful of counts. The chain recombines TRBV12-3 or TRBV12-4 with TRBJ1-6, with D possibly TRBD1 on 5 matching bases. V was trimmed by 1 base and J by 6 bases, leaving 7 bases between them. The CDR3 has 14 amino acids. DNA of the CDR3: TGTGCCAGCAGTTTAGGACAGCCTAATTCACCCCTCCACTTT. Its translation is CASSLGQPNSPLHF.

The sample holds many counts of this clonotype. The CDR3 DNA reads TGTGCCAGCAGCGGGACAGCTAATGAAAAACTGTTTTTT. This codes for CASSGTANEKLFF. The chain employs TRBV6-1 and TRBJ1-4, with TRBD1 matching over 7 bases. The CDR3 has 13 residues. J gave up 3 bases and V 6 bases, and 1 base lay outside the gene matches. The V gene's germline CDR1 is MNHNS and CDR2 SASEGT.